The 28 T cell receptor beta chains presented below share a single source sample, sequenced in a study of cytomegalovirus exposure and HLA in healthy donors. PCR used 60 Vbeta primers and 13 Jbeta primers. Sequenced by immunoSEQ multiplex PCR; TCRdb stores in-frame clones only, minus some. Among roughly 120,000 clones, around 69% were seen once, and the ten largest hold about 8.2%. The sample taken for sequencing was PBMCs. Every receptor here comes from a middle-aged woman in good health and CMV-seropositive.

The genes are TRBV6-5 and TRBJ2-5; 13 nucleotides line up with TRBD2. Germline assignment: CDR1 MNHEY and CDR2 SVGAGI. The length of the CDR3 is 14 residues. V shed 5 bases and J 5 bases; nucleotides not matched to a gene: 2. The CDR3 sequence is CASSTGLAGETQYF. The CDR3 DNA is TGTGCCAGCAGTACGGGACTAGCGGGGGAGACCCAGTACTTC.

This clone was seen just once. CDR3 residues: CASQAGGNSYNEQFF. The CDR3 coding sequence is TGTGCCAGCCAGGCAGGGGGAAACTCCTACAATGAGCAGTTCTTC. The chain recombines TRBV2 with TRBJ2-1; 7 nucleotides line up with TRBD1. The CDR3 consists of 15 residues. Unmatched junction bases numbered 7, after V lost 8 bases and J lost 0 bases. CDR1 is SNHLY and CDR2 is FYNNEI in the germline V gene.

This clone was counted between two and nine times. The chain carries TRBV19 and TRBJ2-7; 9 nucleotides align to TRBD1. Germline V gives CDR1 LNHDA, CDR2 SQIVND (reference sequence). The junction had 10 bases not matched to a gene; V was cut back by 5 bases and J by 5 bases. This CDR3 is 15 amino acids long. In nucleotides, the CDR3 is TGTGCCAGTAGTGTTCCGGGACAGGGCGGCAACGAGCAGTACTTC. It specifies CASSVPGQGGNEQYF.

This clone has just one count. V and J are TRBV5-1 and TRBJ1-1, with TRBD1 matching 8 bases. The CDR3 spans 13 residues. After removal of 4 bases from V and 7 bases from J, the junction contained 6 bases not matched to a gene. From germline, CDR1 is SGHRS and CDR2 YFSETQ. The CDR3 reads CASSPGGQGEAFF. The CDR3 DNA is TGCGCCAGCAGCCCAGGCGGACAGGGTGAAGCTTTCTTT. Combining the CDR3 with reference TRBV5-1 and TRBJ1-1 gives the whole variable domain KAGVTQTPRYLIKTRGQQVTLSCSPISGHRSVSWYQQTPGQGLQFLFEYFSETQRNKGNFPGRFSGRQFSNSRSEMNVSTLELGDSALYLCASSPGGQGEAFFGQGTRLTVV.

This clone was observed a handful of times. The chain joins TRBV6-5 to TRBJ1-1; the D is unclear. V shed 6 bases and J shed 7 bases, with 21 bases lying between them. The CDR3 has 15 residues. Looked up from germline, CDR1 is MNHEY and CDR2 is SVGAGI. As DNA, the CDR3 is TGTGCCAGCAGCCCGCCGGGTGGCCTGAAAGGTGAAGCTTTCTTT. This encodes CASSPPGGLKGEAFF.

The gene calls are TRBV11-1 and TRBJ2-1; 7 nucleotides agree with TRBD2. The CDR3 sequence is 16 residues long. V shed 1 base, J shed 0 bases, and the junction held 3 bases outside the gene matches. CDR1 is SGHAT, CDR2 FQDESV, per germline (reference sequence). The CDR3 DNA sequence: TGTGCCAGCAGCTTAGAGACTAGCCACTCCTACAATGAGCAGTTCTTC. It translates to CASSLETSHSYNEQFF.

The chain combines TRBV4-2 with TRBJ2-1; 12 bases are shared with TRBD2. The length of the CDR3 is 16 residues. Germline values: CDR1 LGHNA, CDR2 YNFKEQ. Trimming at V came to 0 bases and at J to 5 bases, leaving 2 bases not matched to a gene. The CDR3 nucleotides read TGTGCCAGCAGCCAAGATTGGACTAGCGGGGACAATGAGCAGTTCTTC. As protein: CASSQDWTSGDNEQFF.

The chain joins TRBV9 to TRBJ2-1; TRBD1 agrees at 7 bases. V shed 4 bases, J shed 8 bases, and the junction held 9 bases outside the gene matches. The CDR3 sequence is 14 residues long. Germline loops: CDR1 SGDLS, CDR2 YYNGEE. The CDR3, as DNA: TGTGCCAGCAGCAGATGGGGGACAGAGGATGAGCAGTTCTTC. This translates into CASSRWGTEDEQFF.

The chain links TRBV5-6 to TRBJ1-1, with a tentative D call TRBD1 (5 bases). Per germline, CDR1 SGHDT and CDR2 YYEEEE. CDR3 length equals 14 residues. Trimming pared 4 bases from V and 6 bases from J, leaving 16 bases between. The CDR3 nucleotides are TGTGCCAGCAGCCCAGAATACCAGGGCGCTGAAGCTTTCTTT. It is translated as CASSPEYQGAEAFF.

The chain uses TRBV5-5 and TRBJ1-5, with a weak D call TRBD1 (6 bases). Germline V gives CDR1 SGHKS, CDR2 YYEKEE (reference sequence). V was cut by 4 bases and J by 3 bases, with 8 bases left in between. The CDR3 contains 13 residues. The chain's CDR3 is CASSRDTNQPQHF. CDR3 nucleotide sequence: TGTGCCAGCAGCCGGGACACCAATCAGCCCCAGCATTTT.

This clone was seen only once. This rearrangement joins TRBV18 to TRBJ2-3, with 7 bases identical to TRBD1. The ends lost 3 bases at V and 0 bases at J; junction bases unmatched: 9. CDR1 is KGHSH, CDR2 LQKENI, per germline. The CDR3 has 17 amino acids. The CDR3 DNA reads as TGTGCCAGCTCACCTTCAACCGGGACAGCGAGCACAGATACGCAGTATTTT. Translated: CASSPSTGTASTDTQYF.

The chain recombines TRBV15 with TRBJ1-4, with 7 bases fitting TRBD1. The CDR3 length is 15 residues. With 4 bases clipped from V and 4 bases from J, the junction kept 6 bases outside the gene matches. Germline V gene sequence: CDR1 LNHNV, CDR2 YYDKDF (reference sequence). The DNA of the CDR3 is TGTGCCACCAGCATTGGGGGGACAGATAATGAAAAACTGTTTTTT. Encoded protein: CATSIGGTDNEKLFF.

DNA for the CDR3: TGTGCCAGCGACATCTCTTGGAGCGGAGACCCGGAGGCCGATCAGCCCCAGCATTTT. Amino acid sequence: CASDISWSGDPEADQPQHF. The chain employs TRBV9 and TRBJ1-5; D gene uncertain. The CDR3 is 19 amino acids. Germline CDR1 SGDLS, CDR2 YYNGEE. The V end was cut by 7 bases, the J end by 5 bases, with 31 bases between.

The chain couples TRBV29-1 to TRBJ2-2, with D possibly TRBD1 on 6 matching bases. Germline V CDR1 and CDR2: SQVTM, ANQGSEA. Trimming left V 5 bases short and J 3 bases short, with 16 bases between. CDR3 size: 15 residues. The CDR3 protein is CSVKGEWGDTGELFF. The CDR3 nucleotides are TGCAGCGTTAAGGGGGAATGGGGCGACACCGGGGAGCTGTTTTTT.

V usage is TRBV5-4 and J usage is TRBJ2-5; possibly TRBD1 for D (6 bases). Trimming stripped 4 bases from V and 0 bases from J, with 10 bases between. The length of the CDR3 is 14 residues. Germline CDR1 and CDR2: SGHNT and YYREEE (reference sequence). For the CDR3, the DNA is TGTGCCAGCAGCCTTCGGGACAACCAAGAGACCCAGTACTTC. Residues: CASSLRDNQETQYF.

The rearrangement joins TRBV7-6 to TRBJ2-6; D ambiguous. CDR1 and CDR2 from the germline V gene are SGHVS and FNYEAQ. The CDR3 length is 15 residues. With 10 bases removed from V and 4 bases from J, the gap between germline ends came to 17 bases. The CDR3 is CATLTGKRGANVLTF. The CDR3 bases are TGTGCCACCTTGACTGGCAAGAGAGGGGCCAACGTCCTGACTTTC.

The rearrangement links TRBV15 to TRBJ2-7, with D maybe TRBD1 (6 bases). Looked up from germline, CDR1 is LNHNV and CDR2 is YYDKDF (reference sequence). Trimming took off 0 bases at V and 12 bases at J, with 15 bases between the two ends. This CDR3 spans 13 amino acids. The CDR3 loop is CATSRDPSRDMYF. CDR3 bases: TGTGCCACCAGCAGAGACCCTTCTCGGGACATGTACTTC.

This clone was found a few times. The same CDR3 is also encoded by other DNA sequences in this sample. The rearrangement joins TRBV27 to TRBJ1-1; TRBD1 might be the D (6 bases). The CDR3 runs 13 residues. V was clipped by 5 bases and J by 1 base, with 8 bases between them. Germline values: CDR1 MNHEY, CDR2 SMNVEV (reference sequence). Written as DNA, the CDR3 is TGTGCCAGCAGTCAACAGGGGAACACTGAAGCTTTCTTT. It codes for CASSQQGNTEAFF.

The gene calls are TRBV18 and TRBJ1-1, with D unclear. Looked up from germline, CDR1 is KGHSH and CDR2 is LQKENI. The CDR3 spans 15 residues. Trimming cost V 2 bases and J 1 base, with 11 bases left between them. The CDR3: CASSPATTSNTEAFF. CDR3 nucleotides: TGTGCCAGCTCACCAGCGACTACCTCGAACACTGAAGCTTTCTTT.

CDR3 nucleotides: TGTGCCAGCAGCTTACCGGGACAGGGGGTCTGGGGCTACACCTTC. The encoded protein is CASSLPGQGVWGYTF. The chain recombines TRBV7-9 with TRBJ1-2; 11 positions agree with TRBD1. The trim removed 2 bases at V and 8 bases at J, leaving 7 bases unmatched. This CDR3 contains 15 residues. Germline loops: CDR1 SEHNR, CDR2 FQNEAQ (reference sequence).

The rearrangement joins TRBV5-1 to TRBJ2-7; D remains ambiguous. V lost 4 bases, J lost 0 bases, and 11 bases lay in between. Germline CDR1 SGHRS, CDR2 YFSETQ. The CDR3 runs 14 residues. CDR3 nucleotides: TGCGCCAGCAGCCCACGAGGCAGCTCCTACGAGCAGTACTTC. Encoded protein: CASSPRGSSYEQYF.

This sequence joins TRBV6-5 and TRBJ1-4; maybe TRBD1 (6 bases). The germline V gene has CDR1 MNHEY and CDR2 SVGAGI. Trimming pared 4 bases from V and 7 bases from J, leaving 16 bases between. The CDR3 covers 15 residues. CDR3 nucleotide sequence: TGTGCCAGCAGTTCCCCGGCACAGGGTAGTGAAAAACTGTTTTTT. This codes for CASSSPAQGSEKLFF.

In this sample, this clone turned up a few times. In the same sample, other DNA sequences code for this CDR3. CDR3 amino acids: CASSLGDSQETQYF. CDR3 in DNA: TGCGCCAGCAGCTTGGGGGACAGCCAAGAGACCCAGTACTTC. The chain uses TRBV5-1 and TRBJ2-5; 7 positions agree with TRBD1. Germline CDR1 SGHRS, CDR2 YFSETQ. The CDR3 has 14 amino acids. The V gene end was trimmed by 0 bases and the J gene end by 1 base; junction bases not matched to a gene: 0.

The genes are TRBV2 and TRBJ1-2; D perhaps matches TRBD1 (6 bases). The CDR3 runs to 13 residues. Trimming cost V 8 bases and J 0 bases, with 10 bases left between them. Germline V CDR1 and CDR2: SNHLY, FYNNEI. The CDR3 region has the DNA TGTGCCAGCTGCCGGGACACTAACTATGGCTACACCTTC. Its protein is CASCRDTNYGYTF.

V gene TRBV9 combines with J gene TRBJ2-2; D uncertain. Germline CDR1 reads SGDLS; CDR2 reads YYNGEE. The CDR3 covers 12 residues. V shed 4 bases and J shed 6 bases, with 7 bases lying between them. CDR3 protein: CASSQRSGELFF. CDR3 coding DNA: TGTGCCAGCAGCCAGAGGTCCGGGGAGCTGTTTTTT.

This chain links TRBV7-9 with TRBJ2-3; D gene unclear. CDR3 length: 12 residues. In germline, CDR1 is SEHNR, CDR2 FQNEAQ (reference sequence). Trimming shortened V by 5 bases and J by 2 bases, and 5 bases separated the two germline ends. The CDR3 loop reads CASSPFTDTQYF. For the CDR3, the DNA is TGTGCCAGCAGCCCGTTCACAGATACGCAGTATTTT. The whole variable domain, remainder taken from reference TRBV7-9 and TRBJ2-3, is DTGVSQNPRHKITKRGQNVTFRCDPISEHNRLYWYRQTLGQGPEFLTYFQNEAQLEKSRLLSDRFSAERPKGSFSTLEIQRTEQGDSAMYLCASSPFTDTQYFGPGTRLTVL.

The chain joins TRBV28 to TRBJ1-6; D is undetermined. The germline V gene has CDR1 MDHEN and CDR2 SYDVKM. This CDR3 contains 16 residues. The V gene lost 2 bases and the J gene lost 7 bases, with 15 bases spanning the gap. This chain's CDR3 is CASSLRSREDNSPLHF. Here the CDR3 DNA reads TGTGCCAGCAGTTTACGGTCTCGGGAGGACAATTCACCCCTCCACTTT.

This sequence joins TRBV4-2 and TRBJ1-2; 9 nucleotides align to TRBD1. This CDR3 region has 16 residues. V dropped 6 bases and J dropped 3; count of bases not matched to a gene: 11. Germline-derived CDR1 and CDR2 are LGHNA and YNFKEQ. As DNA, the CDR3 is TGTGCCAGCAGAAATGGAGGGACAGGGCTTTACTATGGCTACACCTTC. Its translation: CASRNGGTGLYYGYTF.